These 17 T cell receptor beta chains were sequenced from one sample in a study of cytomegalovirus exposure and HLA in healthy donors. It was with 60 Vbeta and 13 Jbeta primers that the PCR ran. Repertoires were generated with immunoSEQ multiplex PCR, while TCRdb's copy carries only in-frame clones and drops some. Its table lists tens of thousands of clones. Sequenced material: PBMCs. The receptors originated from a man aged 35 to 55 in good health and CMV-seronegative.

The chain combines TRBV11-2 with TRBJ2-7, with D perhaps TRBD1 (5 bases). CDR1 and CDR2 from the germline V gene are SGHAT and FQNNGV. The V end lost 6 bases, the J end lost 0 bases, and 9 bases lay between the germline ends. The CDR3 is 13 residues long. The DNA for the CDR3 is TGTGCCAGCAGTTACGACAGCTCCTACGAGCAGTACTTC. Translating it yields CASSYDSSYEQYF.

The chain employs TRBV2 and TRBJ2-5; tentative D call: TRBD2 (5 bases). The CDR3 has 18 amino acids. Germline values: CDR1 SNHLY, CDR2 FYNNEI. The V and J ends lost 3 bases and 3 bases respectively, with 23 bases between them. In DNA form, the CDR3 reads TGTGCCAGCAGTGAGTCAGCGTGGCGGCAGGACGGGAAAGAGACCCAGTACTTC. The encoded protein is CASSESAWRQDGKETQYF.

V and J are TRBV14 and TRBJ2-1; 10 nucleotides line up with TRBD1. CDR3 length: 16 residues. The germline CDR1 and CDR2 sequences are SGHDN and FVKESK. Trimming removed 6 bases from V and 5 bases from J; junction bases left unmatched: 10. The chain's CDR3 is CASSLRTGGVHNEQFF. The CDR3 DNA sequence: TGTGCCAGCAGTCTGAGGACAGGGGGTGTACACAATGAGCAGTTCTTC.

V usage is TRBV5-8 and J usage is TRBJ2-5, with 7 nucleotides matching TRBD2. This CDR3 contains 17 residues. The ends lost 4 bases at V and 3 bases at J; junction bases unmatched: 15. Germline V gives CDR1 SGHTS, CDR2 YDEGEE. The CDR3 is CASSPGDGSGGKETQYF. CDR3 nucleotide sequence: TGTGCCAGCAGCCCGGGCGACGGATCGGGGGGAAAAGAGACCCAGTACTTC.

Regarding this clone: A junction end diverges from the germline sequence, so it may reflect a read error. This chain's CDR3 is CASSPGLAGGSGETQYF. The CDR3 coding sequence is TGTGCTAGCAGCCCGGGACTAGCGGGGGGGTCGGGGGAGACCCAGTACTTC. The chain combines TRBV7-7 with TRBJ2-5, with 16 bases identical to TRBD2. CDR3 length: 17 residues. Germline assignment: CDR1 SSHAT and CDR2 FNYEAQ (reference sequence).

The rearrangement joins TRBV6-1 to TRBJ2-7; D not certain. This CDR3 is 13 amino acids long. Trimming removed 5 bases from V and 0 bases from J, with 8 bases in between. The germline V gene has CDR1 MNHNS and CDR2 SASEGT. The CDR3 sequence is CASSSGDSYEQYF. The CDR3 region has the DNA TGTGCCAGCAGTTCCGGAGACTCCTACGAGCAGTACTTC.

The chain is built from TRBV7-9 and TRBJ2-5; a weak D match, TRBD2 (6 bases). CDR1 and CDR2 (germline): SEHNR, FQNEAQ (reference sequence). The CDR3 is made up of 15 amino acids. With 2 bases removed from V and 5 bases from J, the gap between germline ends came to 15 bases. This chain's CDR3 is CASSLKRRAGETQYF. DNA of the CDR3: TGTGCCAGCAGCTTAAAGCGGAGGGCGGGGGAGACCCAGTACTTC.

The V call is TRBV4-2, the J call TRBJ2-3, with 7 bases lining up with TRBD2. CDR3 length: 16 residues. Germline CDR1 and CDR2: LGHNA and YNFKEQ. The V segment lost 0 bases and the J segment 0 bases; nucleotides outside the gene matches: 3. The CDR3 sequence: CASSQDWRGSTDTQYF. The CDR3 DNA sequence: TGTGCCAGCAGCCAAGATTGGCGGGGGAGCACAGATACGCAGTATTTT.

The rearrangement joins TRBV29-1 to TRBJ1-2; no definite D call. Trimming left V 3 bases short and J 4 bases short, with 9 bases between. The CDR3 is 12 residues long. Per germline, CDR1 SQVTM and CDR2 ANQGSEA. Here the CDR3 DNA reads TGCAGCGTTGATTCATCGGGCTATGGCTACACCTTC. As protein: CSVDSSGYGYTF.

This chain joins TRBV18 and TRBJ1-4; 11 nucleotides match TRBD1. Germline lookup yields CDR1 KGHSH and CDR2 LQKENI. V was pared by 6 bases and J by 8 bases, with 5 bases of the junction left unmatched. CDR3 length: 14 amino acids. This CDR3 reads CASSLGQGGEKLFF. CDR3 sequence (DNA): TGTGCCAGCTCCCTGGGACAGGGGGGCGAAAAACTGTTTTTT.

The chain joins TRBV9 to TRBJ2-3, with a tentative D call TRBD1 (5 bases). Germline values: CDR1 SGDLS, CDR2 YYNGEE. V lost 4 bases and J lost 8, with 17 bases in between. The CDR3 is 14 residues long. CDR3 residues: CASSSRTAQGTQYF. In DNA form, the CDR3 reads TGTGCCAGCAGCTCTCGGACCGCTCAGGGTACGCAGTATTTT.

This sequence joins TRBV19 and TRBJ1-5; the match to TRBD1 covers 7 bases. The CDR3 totals 14 residues. V lost 8 bases to trimming and J lost 7 bases; unmatched junction nucleotides: 11. Germline V CDR1 and CDR2: LNHDA, SQIVND (reference sequence). The DNA for the CDR3 is TGTGCCAGTTCGGAGACAGGGCGGGGACAGCCCCAGCATTTT. Protein: CASSETGRGQPQHF.

This chain joins TRBV7-9 and TRBJ1-2, with D uncertain. Germline assignment: CDR1 SEHNR and CDR2 FQNEAQ (reference sequence). The CDR3 contains 12 residues. V was trimmed by 6 bases and J by 4 bases, leaving 9 bases between them. The CDR3 DNA sequence: TGTGCCAGCAGTCTAGAGCCCTATGGCTACACCTTC. It translates to CASSLEPYGYTF.

The V gene is TRBV18, the J gene TRBJ2-5; tentative D call: TRBD2 (6 bases). The DNA matches TRBJ2-7 better at its end, which makes the J call doubtful. This CDR3 contains 12 residues. Germline V gene lookup returns CDR1 KGHSH and CDR2 LQKENI. As DNA, the CDR3 is TGTGCCAGCTCAAGTGGAGGGAACGAGCAGTACTTC. Translating gives CASSSGGNEQYF.

The genes are TRBV6-5 and TRBJ1-2; a possible D gene is TRBD1 (5 bases). CDR3 length: 12 amino acids. Germline CDR1 and CDR2: MNHEY and SVGAGI. V lost 5 bases and J lost 13, with 17 bases in between. This CDR3 reads CASSPDSLRGTF. For the CDR3, the DNA is TGTGCCAGCAGTCCAGACAGTCTCCGCGGCACCTTC.

The V gene is TRBV11-2, the J gene TRBJ1-2; 9 positions match TRBD1. The CDR3 is 13 residues long. Germline lookup yields CDR1 SGHAT and CDR2 FQNNGV. The trim removed 8 bases at V and 6 bases at J, leaving 7 bases unmatched. CDR3 DNA: TGTGCCAGCGTGGGGACAGGGTTGCATGGCTACACCTTC. The encoded protein is CASVGTGLHGYTF.

This chain links TRBV19 with TRBJ1-1; D unclear. V lost 5 bases, J lost 1 base, and 11 bases lay in between. Germline CDR1 and CDR2: LNHDA and SQIVND (reference sequence). The CDR3 is made up of 14 amino acids. The CDR3 bases are TGTGCCAGTAGTCAGCGGAAAGGGAACACTGAAGCTTTCTTT. Translation: CASSQRKGNTEAFF.